The rows below give T cell receptor beta chains drawn from one sample of a study of shared clonotypes between healthy human individuals. Some clones are missing from TCRdb's copy, which holds only in-frame ones; the method was immunoSEQ multiplex PCR. The table records some 2,100,000 clones, approximately 94% of them present only once. The sample comprised naive CD4+ T cells sorted from blood. The receptors come from a man between 18 and 35 years old in good health. The CDR3 runs from the conserved cysteine through the conserved F or W. A D gene is named only where the DNA matches it firmly. Not all rows give a size; the values are once, few, many and, for expanded clones, a class.

d_call j_call v_call clone_size cdr3_aa cdr3_nt
- TRBJ2-1 TRBV11-2 - CASSLAVSPYNEQFF TGTGCCAGCAGCTTAGCGGTCAGTCCCTACAATGAGCAGTTCTTC
- TRBJ1-2 TRBV7-8 once CASSPDRGDYGYTF TGTGCCAGCAGCCCCGACCGGGGAGACTATGGCTACACCTTC
TRBD1 TRBJ2-5 TRBV5-1 - CASSYTTGVQETQYF TGCGCCAGCAGTTACACCACAGGGGTGCAAGAGACCCAGTACTTC
TRBD2 TRBJ2-7 TRBV6-1 - CATLGLAGVGEQYF TGTGCCACCCTGGGACTAGCGGGAGTTGGCGAGCAGTACTTC
- TRBJ2-7 TRBV5-6 - CASRLGTLSEQYF TGTGCCAGCAGACTAGGGACTCTGAGTGAGCAGTACTTC
TRBD1 TRBJ1-1 TRBV2 - CASNGQGLMNTEAFF TGTGCCAGCAACGGACAGGGATTAATGAACACTGAAGCTTTCTTT
TRBD1 TRBJ2-2 TRBV5-4 - CATEDYIRGHRDTGELFF TGTGCCACCGAAGACTATATCAGGGGGCATAGGGACACCGGGGAGCTGTTTTTT
TRBD1 TRBJ1-2 TRBV28 - CASSQLGQGIRAYGYTF TGTGCCAGCAGTCAATTGGGACAGGGGATCCGGGCGTATGGCTACACCTTC
- TRBJ1-1 TRBV5-5 once CASSLTPQFQGGEAFF TGTGCCAGCAGCTTGACCCCACAGTTTCAGGGAGGTGAAGCTTTCTTT
- TRBJ2-2 TRBV5-5 - CASSLDYNTGELFF TGTGCCAGCAGCTTGGACTATAACACCGGGGAGCTGTTTTTT
- TRBJ2-7 TRBV9 - CASSVGGNEQYF TGTGCCAGCAGCGTAGGAGGGAACGAGCAGTACTTC
- TRBJ2-1 TRBV25-1 - CASSEWGSYNEQFF TGTGCCAGCAGTGAATGGGGAAGTTACAATGAGCAGTTCTTC
- TRBJ1-4 TRBV5-1 - CASSLSPGAIEKLFF TGCGCCAGCAGCTTGTCACCGGGGGCAATTGAAAAACTGTTTTTT
TRBD2 TRBJ2-1 TRBV28 - CASRLTGTSGYNEQFF TGTGCCAGCAGGCTGACCGGGACTAGCGGGTACAATGAGCAGTTCTTC
TRBD1 TRBJ1-5 TRBV5-1 - CASSVGQNQPQHF TGCGCCAGCAGCGTGGGACAGAATCAGCCCCAGCATTTT
TRBD2 TRBJ2-1 TRBV6-6 once CASSYSRLAGEQFF TGTGCCAGCAGTTACTCCCGACTAGCTGGTGAGCAGTTCTTC
- TRBJ1-6 TRBV2 - CASSVGAGNSPLHF TGTGCCAGCAGTGTTGGGGCCGGGAATTCACCCCTCCACTTT
- TRBJ1-3 TRBV14 - CASSQDSWGSGNTIYF TGTGCCAGCAGCCAAGATTCGTGGGGCAGTGGAAACACCATATATTTT
TRBD2 TRBJ2-1 TRBV30 - CAWDARLAGNSYNEQFF TGTGCCTGGGACGCTAGACTAGCGGGAAACTCCTACAATGAGCAGTTCTTC
- TRBJ1-1 TRBV2 - CASSGRLNTEAFF TGTGCCAGCAGTGGGCGGTTGAACACTGAAGCTTTCTTT
TRBD2 TRBJ2-1 TRBV6-5 - CASRRLAGDNEQFF TGTGCCAGCCGTAGACTAGCGGGTGACAATGAGCAGTTCTTC
- TRBJ2-3 TRBV19 once CASSSGVSTYTQYF TGTGCCAGTAGTTCCGGGGTTTCTACTTATACGCAGTATTTT
TRBD1 TRBJ1-2 TRBV2 - CASRQGAGGYTF TGTGCCAGCAGACAGGGGGCCGGAGGCTACACCTTC
TRBD2 TRBJ2-7 TRBV27 - CASRRTSGIYEQYF TGTGCCAGCAGGAGGACTAGCGGGATCTACGAGCAGTACTTC
- TRBJ2-5 TRBV6-6 - CASSYSIGDQETQYF TGTGCCAGCAGTTACTCGATTGGGGATCAAGAGACCCAGTACTTC
TRBD1 TRBJ2-7 TRBV5-4 - CASSLWDRAYEQYF TGTGCCAGCAGCTTGTGGGACAGGGCCTACGAGCAGTACTTC
- TRBJ2-5 TRBV7-9 - CASSLVPVTQYF TGTGCCAGCAGCTTAGTTCCGGTGACCCAGTACTTC
- TRBJ2-2 TRBV6-1 - CASSVSQLPNTGELFF TGTGCCAGCAGTGTGTCTCAACTTCCGAACACCGGGGAGCTGTTTTTT
TRBD2 TRBJ2-7 TRBV6-5 once CASSYSAGTGGYEQYF TGTGCCAGCAGTTACTCTGCCGGGACGGGGGGCTACGAGCAGTACTTC
- TRBJ1-6 TRBV13 once CASSLGVKYNSPLHF TGTGCCAGCAGCTTAGGAGTTAAGTATAATTCACCCCTCCACTTT
- TRBJ2-7 TRBV18 - CASSPQGVTYEQYF TGTGCCAGCTCACCACAGGGGGTAACCTACGAGCAGTACTTC
- TRBJ2-1 TRBV25-1 - CASSENSNEQFF TGTGCCAGCAGTGAGAACTCCAATGAGCAGTTCTTC
- TRBJ2-3 TRBV18 - CASSPRTTDTQYF TGTGCCAGCTCACCTAGAACCACAGATACGCAGTATTTT
TRBD1 TRBJ2-1 TRBV4-1 - CASSQGTGPLVYEQFF TGCGCCAGCAGCCAAGGGACAGGGCCCCTCGTCTATGAGCAGTTCTTC
TRBD1 TRBJ2-1 TRBV5-1 - CASSAGTGSLHEQFF TGCGCCAGCAGTGCCGGGACAGGGTCCCTCCATGAGCAGTTCTTC
TRBD1 TRBJ1-2 TRBV30 - CAWSVGDRVIGGYTF TGTGCCTGGAGTGTAGGGGACAGGGTTATAGGTGGCTACACCTTC
- TRBJ2-7 TRBV30 - CAWSVLADQYF TGTGCCTGGAGTGTACTGGCTGATCAGTACTTC
- TRBJ2-4 TRBV30 - CAWSGGAENIQYF TGTGCCTGGAGTGGCGGGGCAGAAAACATTCAGTACTTC
- TRBJ2-1 TRBV9 - CASSALQGNKQFF TGTGCCAGCAGCGCCCTCCAGGGAAATAAGCAGTTCTTC
TRBD1 TRBJ2-7 TRBV5-1 once CASSYGTGDEQYF TGCGCCAGCAGCTACGGGACAGGGGACGAGCAGTACTTC
- TRBJ1-1 TRBV30 - CAWSQTGLGTEAFF TGTGCCTGGAGTCAGACGGGACTCGGGACTGAAGCTTTCTTT
- TRBJ1-4 TRBV5-4 - CASSRGGGSEKLFF TGTGCCAGCAGCCGGGGAGGGGGGAGCGAAAAACTGTTTTTT